The 2 T cell receptor beta chains below were found in one sample sequenced in a study of cytomegalovirus exposure and HLA in healthy donors. PCR primers comprised 60 Vbeta and 13 Jbeta primers. Profiling relied on immunoSEQ multiplex PCR, and the TCRdb table lists in-frame clones only, not all of them. The top ten hold about 6.5% of the sample, which has some 130,000 clones, about 81% seen once. Sequencing was performed on PBMCs. The origin of the receptors is a man aged 25-45 years in good health and CMV-seronegative.

The J gene is TRBJ2-2, the V gene TRBV2; D is perhaps TRBD2 (6 bases). Germline V lookup: CDR1 SNHLY, CDR2 FYNNEI. The CDR3 loop spans 15 amino acids. V was clipped by 5 bases and J by 4 bases, with 14 bases between them. The CDR3, as DNA: TGTGCCAGCAGTTGGGACTCTTCCCTCACCGGGGAGCTGTTTTTT. Translating gives CASSWDSSLTGELFF.

The chain is built from TRBV7-9 and TRBJ2-3; 13 bases fit TRBD2. CDR3 length: 16 amino acids. Germline assignment: CDR1 SEHNR and CDR2 FQNEAQ (reference sequence). V dropped 1 base and J dropped 5; count of bases not matched to a gene: 3. As DNA, the CDR3 is TGTGCCAGCAGCTTAGTGACTAGCGGGGGGAAAGATACGCAGTATTTT. Translation: CASSLVTSGGKDTQYF.